This T cell receptor (beta chain) was captured in a study of blood T cells in healthy people across ages. Background on the study: When template switching was applied, about one barcoded beta molecule was captured per two T cells.

Germline assignment: CDR1 LGHNA and CDR2 YNFKEQ. The CDR3 totals 15 residues. V was clipped by 4 bases and J by 6 bases; unmatched bases: 12. It was with a sample-barcoded 5' primer and a J-beta primer mix that a second PCR of about 6 to 12 cycles was run. Researchers report that a template-switch adaptor with 12 random nucleotides tagged each cDNA molecule. TCRdb redid the calling of the 5' RACE reads with MiXCR, one entry per CDR3 protein. The table lists roughly 1,500,000 distinct CDR3 sequences, 42% of them singletons. The sequenced sample was blood. The chain employs TRBV4-2 and TRBJ2-7; TRBD1 matches at 7 bases. The clonotype was recovered from a woman aged 18-30 years in good health. CDR3 bases: TGTGCCAGCAGCCCTAGACAGGGCAGTTTAGGCGAGCAGTACTTC. It encodes CASSPRQGSLGEQYF.